What follows is one T cell receptor (beta chain) and its context. V was shortened by 3 bases and J by 2 bases, with 14 bases between the two germline ends. CDR1 is LGHDT, CDR2 YNNKEL, per germline (reference sequence). The CDR3 consists of 16 residues. This specimen belongs to a study of blood T cell repertoires in COVID-19. Generated by immunoSEQ multiplex PCR, the TCRdb table keeps only in-frame clones and is missing some. The sample records roughly 160,000 clones, about 82% being singletons. Material: peripheral blood. This chain connects TRBV3-1 (or the pseudogene TRBV3-2) to TRBJ2-1; D call uncertain. This TCR came from an elderly woman with COVID-19, enrolled during active disease. The CDR3 DNA sequence: TGTGCCAGCAGCCATCCGGCCCTAGTCCCCTACAATGAGCAGTTCTTC. This codes for CASSHPALVPYNEQFF.